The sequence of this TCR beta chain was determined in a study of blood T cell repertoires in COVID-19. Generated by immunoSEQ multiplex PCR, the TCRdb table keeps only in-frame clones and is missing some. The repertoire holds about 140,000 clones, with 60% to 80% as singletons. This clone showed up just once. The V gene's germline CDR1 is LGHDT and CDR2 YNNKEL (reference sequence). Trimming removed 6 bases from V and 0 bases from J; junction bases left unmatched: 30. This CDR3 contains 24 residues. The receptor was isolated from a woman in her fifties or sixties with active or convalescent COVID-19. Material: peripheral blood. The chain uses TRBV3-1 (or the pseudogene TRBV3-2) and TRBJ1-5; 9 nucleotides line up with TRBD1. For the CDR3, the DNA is TGTGCCAGCAGTTCTTTTGACGTTACTTGGCGGCCAGGACAGGGGTGTTATAGCAATCAGCCCCAGCATTTT. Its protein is CASSSFDVTWRPGQGCYSNQPQHF.